The source of this T cell receptor beta chain is a study of shared clonotypes between healthy human individuals. Whole-study results and caveats: A handful of donors had approximately 4.6% of their naive CD4 clonotypes in common.

With regard to this clone: The antigen is not known.

V shed 5 bases and J shed 4 bases, with 11 bases lying between them. Germline-derived CDR1 and CDR2 are SQVTM and ANQGSEA. CDR3 length: 13 residues. This was a deep-level run. Libraries were prepared by immunoSEQ multiplex PCR; TCRdb keeps only in-frame clonotypes and omits some of them. The sample records some 1,400,000 clones, 95% to 97% being singletons. This TCR was recovered from a man aged 30 to 45 in good health. The chain combines TRBV29-1 with TRBJ1-4; the D gene is possibly TRBD1 (6 bases). The source material was naive CD4+ T cells sorted from blood. Specified subset: CD45RA+ positively selected. CDR3 nucleotide sequence: TGCAGCGTTTCAGGACAGCTTAATGAAAAACTGTTTTTT. This encodes CSVSGQLNEKLFF.